The 27 T cell receptor beta chains listed next were all sequenced from one sample in a study of regulatory T cells in long-lasting Graves disease. Arm-PCR of CDR3 regions with iRepertoire HTBI primers generated TCR beta libraries. TCRdb passed the multiplex PCR reads through MiXCR, listing each CDR3 protein once. The table lists around 470,000 distinct CDR3 sequences, 14% of them singletons. The time point: newly diagnosed GD, antithyroid drugs for less than 3 months. After RNA was extracted from PBMCs, the TCR library was made from it. These data were likewise used in another study, on T cells in Graves' hyperthyroidism and ophthalmopathy.

This specimen consisted of peripheral blood mononuclear cells (PBMCs), obtained at new diagnosis, from a patient treated with antithyroid drugs. The source is a woman in her 50s with Graves disease.

This chain connects TRBV29-1 to TRBJ1-6; 7 bases are a match to TRBD1. V shed 5 bases and J 5 bases; nucleotides not matched to a gene: 6. This CDR3 has 14 amino acids. Germline V gene data show CDR1 as SQVTM and CDR2 as ANQGSEA. In DNA, the CDR3 is TGCAGCGTTAGGGACAGAGATGATAATTCACCCCTCCACTTT. It is translated as CSVRDRDDNSPLHF. Full variable domain (rest looked up from reference TRBV29-1 and TRBJ1-6): SAVISQKPSRDICQRGTSLTIQCQVDSQVTMMFWYRQQPGQSLTLIATANQGSEATYESGFVIDKFPISRPNLTFSTLTVSNMSPEDSSIYLCSVRDRDDNSPLHFGNGTRLTVT.

This chain uses TRBV6-2 or TRBV6-3 with TRBJ1-4; possibly TRBD1 for D (6 bases). The germline V and J ends were trimmed by 10 bases and 2 bases, with 23 bases remaining between them. The CDR3 has 17 amino acids. Germline V gene sequence: CDR1 MNHEY, CDR2 SVGEGT. This CDR3 reads CATDPPGQGLTNEKLFF. CDR3 DNA: TGTGCCACCGACCCCCCGGGGCAGGGGCTCACTAATGAAAAACTGTTTTTT.

This clonotype was recorded many times. The CDR3 coding sequence is TGTGCCAGCAGCCAAGAATGGGGCGGACAGGGGGCTGAAGCTTTCTTT. Its protein product is CASSQEWGGQGAEAFF. The V and J genes are TRBV3-1 and TRBJ1-1; 10 nucleotides align to TRBD1. This CDR3 has 16 residues. After removal of 0 bases from V and 6 bases from J, the junction contained 7 bases not matched to a gene. Germline V lookup: CDR1 LGHDT, CDR2 YNNKEL (reference sequence).

The rearrangement joins TRBV6-1 to TRBJ1-5; D is undetermined. The V end lost 7 bases, the J end lost 0 bases, and 28 bases lay between the germline ends. Germline CDR1 is MNHNS and CDR2 is SASEGT. This CDR3 contains 20 residues. CDR3 protein: CASTESRPGSGPYSNQPQHF. The CDR3 nucleotides read TGTGCCAGCACCGAATCCCGACCGGGATCCGGCCCCTATAGCAATCAGCCCCAGCATTTT.

In regard to this clonotype: This likely reflects a read error, since a far larger clone is one base away. This rearrangement joins TRBV6-2 or TRBV6-3 to TRBJ2-4; D ambiguous. Germline V gene data show CDR1 as MNHEY and CDR2 as SVGEGT. The length of the CDR3 is 14 residues. V was shortened by 8 bases and J by 13 bases, with 24 bases between the two germline ends. The CDR3 DNA reads TGTGCCAGCTCACCTAGGAGCTCCTACAATGAGCAGTACTTC. Amino acid sequence: CASSPRSSYNEQYF.

With regard to this clonotype: Its ends do not fully match the called genes, so a read error is possible. CDR3: CASSQDAQNTEALF. The CDR3 bases are TGTGCCAGCAGCCAAGATGCCCAGAACACTGAAGCTCTCTTT. This sequence joins TRBV3-1 and TRBJ1-1; no clear D gene. CDR1 is LGHDT, CDR2 YNNKEL, per germline (reference sequence). CDR3 length equals 14 residues.

With respect to this clonotype: A single base is all that separates this from a far larger clone, so a read error is likely. The chain uses TRBV7-8 and TRBJ2-7; D could derive from TRBD1 or TRBD2 (5 bases each). The CDR3 spans 17 residues. Germline CDR1 is SGHVS and CDR2 is FQNEAQ. V was cut by 3 bases and J by 7 bases, with 25 bases left in between. CDR3 loop: CASSFGSLEGTYNEQYF. The CDR3 DNA is TGTGCCAGCAGCTTTGGCTCCCTAGAGGGGACCTACAATGAGCAGTACTTC.

The rearrangement uses TRBV3-1 and TRBJ1-6, with a weak D call TRBD1 (5 bases). The V and J ends lost 4 bases and 8 bases respectively, with 9 bases between them. In germline, CDR1 is LGHDT, CDR2 YNNKEL (reference sequence). This CDR3 region has 13 residues. The CDR3 loop reads CASSRQRDSPLHF. CDR3 in DNA: TGTGCCAGCAGCCGACAGAGGGATTCACCCCTCCACTTT. Using reference TRBV3-1 and TRBJ1-6 for the parts outside the CDR3, the full variable domain is DTAVSQTPKYLVTQMGNDKSIKCEQNLGHDTMYWYKQDSKKFLKIMFSYNNKELIINETVPNRFSPKSPDKAHLNLHINSLELGDSAVYFCASSRQRDSPLHFGNGTRLTVT.

As regards this clonotype: The junction shows a germline mismatch at one end, possibly a read error. The V and J genes are TRBV3-1 and TRBJ2-1; D gene ambiguous. This CDR3 has 13 amino acids. CDR1 and CDR2 from the germline V gene are LGHDT and YNNKEL (reference sequence). The CDR3 loop reads CASSQDPYNEQFF. The CDR3 nucleotides read TGTGCCAGCAGCCAAGACCCCTATAATGAGCAGTTCTTC.

This clonotype came up a few times. The chain has TRBV5-5 and TRBJ1-6; unclear D gene. In germline, CDR1 is SGHKS, CDR2 YYEKEE (reference sequence). Trimming pared 4 bases from V and 5 bases from J, leaving 7 bases between. The CDR3 runs to 13 residues. The DNA for the CDR3 is TGTGCCAGCAGCGGTAGGGATAATTCACCCCTCCACTTT. Translation: CASSGRDNSPLHF.

At least ten counts were recorded for this clonotype. The genes are TRBV20-1 and TRBJ2-2; tentatively, D is TRBD2 (6 bases). The germline V and J ends were trimmed by 6 bases and 3 bases, with 17 bases remaining between them. The CDR3 covers 15 residues. Germline V gene sequence: CDR1 DFQATT, CDR2 SNEGSKA (reference sequence). The CDR3 is CSAQDGGVDTGELFF. CDR3 nucleotides: TGCAGTGCCCAAGACGGAGGGGTGGACACCGGGGAGCTGTTTTTT.

This clonotype came up many times. The chain employs TRBV20-1 and TRBJ1-1; TRBD1 matches 10 bases. The CDR3 totals 15 residues. Germline trimming cut 7 bases from V and 6 bases from J; bases unmatched to any gene: 14. The germline gives CDR1 DFQATT, CDR2 SNEGSKA (reference sequence). Here the CDR3 DNA reads TGCAGTGTTAACCGGGACAGGGGACGTTCTCCTGAAGCTTTCTTT. Translated: CSVNRDRGRSPEAFF.

This rearrangement joins TRBV19 to TRBJ1-5, with 9 bases matching TRBD1. Trimming took 7 bases from V and 4 from J; bases not matched to a gene: 5. This CDR3 has 14 residues. CDR1 is LNHDA, CDR2 SQIVND, per germline (reference sequence). The CDR3 DNA sequence: TGTGCCAGTACCGCGACAGGGGGTAATCAGCCCCAGCATTTT. Its translation is CASTATGGNQPQHF.

This clonotype was found many times. V usage is TRBV28 and J usage is TRBJ2-1, with TRBD2 matching 10 bases. The germline CDR1 and CDR2 sequences are MDHEN and SYDVKM. The CDR3 contains 18 residues. The trim removed 7 bases at V and 5 bases at J, leaving 17 bases unmatched. The CDR3 sequence: CASTGLAVGRRGHNEQFF. CDR3 nucleotides: TGTGCCAGCACCGGACTAGCGGTAGGGAGGAGGGGGCACAATGAGCAGTTCTTC.

This clonotype was seen repeatedly, ten times or more. The genes are TRBV12-3 or TRBV12-4 and TRBJ2-7; the D gene is possibly TRBD2 (6 bases). The CDR3 has 15 amino acids. The germline V and J ends were trimmed by 3 bases and 5 bases, with 17 bases remaining between them. The CDR3 protein is CASSLWSSGRDEQYF. The CDR3 nucleotides are TGTGCCAGCAGTTTGTGGAGTAGCGGAAGGGACGAGCAGTACTTC.

This clonotype has a count of ten or more. V is TRBV2 and J is TRBJ1-5, with D unclear. Germline V gene sequence: CDR1 SNHLY, CDR2 FYNNEI. V was trimmed by 8 bases and J by 4 bases, leaving 18 bases between them. The CDR3 totals 15 residues. DNA for the CDR3: TGTGCCAGCCTGGCATATCGGGCAGTAAATCAGCCCCAGCATTTT. The encoded protein is CASLAYRAVNQPQHF.

This clonotype was recorded at least ten times. The genes are TRBV6-1 and TRBJ1-4, with 10 nucleotides matching TRBD1. Germline V gene sequence: CDR1 MNHNS, CDR2 SASEGT. J gave up 8 bases and V 7 bases, and 7 bases lay outside the gene matches. This CDR3 is built from 14 residues. The DNA for the CDR3 is TGTGCCAGCATGACCGGGACAGGGGACGAAAAACTGTTTTTT. The encoded protein is CASMTGTGDEKLFF.

This clonotype was picked up many times. V and J are TRBV12-3 or TRBV12-4 and TRBJ2-6; D call uncertain. This CDR3 has 15 residues. The V and J ends lost 5 bases and 0 bases respectively, with 8 bases between them. CDR3 sequence reads: CASSRVPSGANVLTF. The CDR3 region has the DNA TGTGCCAGCAGTCGGGTCCCCTCTGGGGCCAACGTCCTGACTTTC.

This clonotype was recorded a few times. The rearrangement links TRBV20-1 to TRBJ1-6; D not resolved. Germline values: CDR1 DFQATT, CDR2 SNEGSKA (reference sequence). This CDR3 has 17 amino acids. V was clipped by 0 bases and J by 4 bases, with 16 bases between them. The CDR3 sequence is CSARDRSKPPYNSPLHF. The CDR3 coding sequence is TGCAGTGCTAGAGATCGCTCGAAACCCCCTTATAATTCACCCCTCCACTTT.

The sample holds a few counts of this clonotype. The V call is TRBV19, the J call TRBJ2-3, with 12 positions matching TRBD1. CDR3 length: 15 residues. V lost 5 bases and J lost 4; bases outside the gene matches: 4. Looked up from germline, CDR1 is LNHDA and CDR2 is SQIVND (reference sequence). The CDR3 nucleotides read TGTGCCAGTAGTTGGGGACAGGGGGCTGCAGATACGCAGTATTTT. Its protein is CASSWGQGAADTQYF. The full variable domain, rest sourced from reference TRBV19 and TRBJ2-3, is DGGITQSPKYLFRKEGQNVTLSCEQNLNHDAMYWYRQDPGQGLRLIYYSQIVNDFQKGDIAEGYSVSREKKESFPLTVTSAQKNPTAFYLCASSWGQGAADTQYFGPGTRLTVL.

This clonotype was counted many times. The chain is built from TRBV6-9 and TRBJ1-5, with D hard to call. This CDR3 comprises 15 residues. Germline CDR1 is MNHGY and CDR2 is SVAAGI. Trimming stripped 3 bases from V and 1 base from J, with 10 bases between. CDR3 in DNA: TGTGCCAGCAGTTACTCGAAATTGAGCAATCAGCCCCAGCATTTT. Amino acid sequence: CASSYSKLSNQPQHF.

This clonotype was counted ten times or more. The chain couples TRBV5-1 to TRBJ2-2; 10 positions match TRBD2. V lost 6 bases and J lost 6; bases outside the gene matches: 8. Per germline, CDR1 SGHRS and CDR2 YFSETQ. The CDR3 length is 15 residues. As DNA, the CDR3 is TGCGCCAGCACGACCCTAGCGGGAGACCCCGGGGAGCTGTTTTTT. Its protein product is CASTTLAGDPGELFF.

This clonotype was seen ten or more times. This chain uses TRBV3-1 with TRBJ1-1, with D tentatively TRBD1 (6 bases). V lost 0 bases and J lost 4, with 12 bases in between. Germline V lookup: CDR1 LGHDT, CDR2 YNNKEL (reference sequence). The CDR3 is made up of 15 amino acids. The CDR3 nucleotides read TGTGCCAGCAGCCAAGACTGGACAGTGTCCACTGAAGCTTTCTTT. This encodes CASSQDWTVSTEAFF.

Many counts were recorded for this clonotype. This sequence joins TRBV7-7 and TRBJ2-3, with TRBD1 identical over 8 bases. The CDR3 extends over 16 amino acids. Germline trimming cut 6 bases from V and 6 bases from J; bases unmatched to any gene: 14. Germline V gene lookup returns CDR1 SSHAT and CDR2 FNYEAQ (reference sequence). CDR3 DNA: TGTGCCAGCAGTGACCCCGGACAGGGCGTCTTGGATACGCAGTATTTT. Its protein product is CASSDPGQGVLDTQYF.

The chain couples TRBV19 to TRBJ2-1; possibly TRBD1 or TRBD2 for D (7 bases each). The V end lost 6 bases, the J end lost 7 bases, and 34 bases lay between the germline ends. The CDR3 loop spans 20 amino acids. Looked up from germline, CDR1 is LNHDA and CDR2 is SQIVND (reference sequence). In DNA, the CDR3 is TGTGCCAGTAGCACCGATCTAACAGGGAGGGGTCCCGCAGGGGGGAATGAGCAGTTCTTC. Its protein product is CASSTDLTGRGPAGGNEQFF.

This clonotype was picked up many times. The chain combines TRBV6-1 with TRBJ1-1; 9 bases map to TRBD1. CDR3 length: 16 amino acids. V shed 3 bases and J 2 bases; nucleotides not matched to a gene: 7. Germline-derived CDR1 and CDR2 are MNHNS and SASEGT. CDR3 DNA sequence: TGTGCCAGCAGTGATCCGGGACAGGGTCCTAACACTGAAGCTTTCTTT. Residues: CASSDPGQGPNTEAFF.

Only one count was recorded for this clonotype. The conserved final phenylalanine or tryptophan is absent from the CDR3, which likely points to a read error. The rearrangement uses TRBV5-1 and TRBJ2-1, with D perhaps TRBD1 (5 bases). The CDR3 spans 15 residues. The germline V gene has CDR1 SGHRS and CDR2 YFSETQ. V gave up 5 bases and J gave up 0 bases, with 12 bases separating them. The CDR3 DNA is TGCGCCAGCAGAGCCGACAGCAGCTCCTACAATGAGCAGTTCTTG. This translates into CASRADSSSYNEQFL.